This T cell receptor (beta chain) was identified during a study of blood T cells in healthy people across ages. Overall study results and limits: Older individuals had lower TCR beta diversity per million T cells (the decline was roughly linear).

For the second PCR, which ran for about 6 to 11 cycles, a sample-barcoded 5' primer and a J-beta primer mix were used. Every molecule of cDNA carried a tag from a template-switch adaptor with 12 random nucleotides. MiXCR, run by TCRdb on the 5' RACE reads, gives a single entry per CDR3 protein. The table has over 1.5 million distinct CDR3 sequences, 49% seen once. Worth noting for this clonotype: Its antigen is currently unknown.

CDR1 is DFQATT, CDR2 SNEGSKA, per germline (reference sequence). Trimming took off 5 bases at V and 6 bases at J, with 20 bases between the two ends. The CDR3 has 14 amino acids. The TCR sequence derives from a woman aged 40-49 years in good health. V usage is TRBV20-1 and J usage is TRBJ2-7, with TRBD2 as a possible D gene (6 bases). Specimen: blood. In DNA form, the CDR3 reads TGCAGTGCTCGAGCGCGGGGACGTCCCGTCGAGCAGTACTTC. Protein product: CSARARGRPVEQYF.